The subject of this entry is one T cell receptor beta chain. Its antigen is unknown. This sample was taken from a study of Ad26.COV2.S vaccination and SARS-CoV-2 variants. Whole-study context: Intramuscular Ad26.COV2.S doses were given once or twice, 56 days apart. Overall study results and limits: Vaccine recipients showed a spike-specific TCR breadth that was higher than in placebo recipients.

Only in-frame clones appear in the TCRdb table, and some are missing; sequencing was by immunoSEQ multiplex PCR. Of 300,000 to 400,000 clones listed, about 85% are singletons. Treatment indicated: approximately 18 received Ad26.COV2.S at low or high dose, single or two shots; 5 received placebo; per-sample allocation not given. Collection of samples fell on day 63 after the first vaccine or placebo injection. The CDR3 is made up of 15 amino acids. The V and J ends lost 5 bases and 4 bases respectively, with 17 bases between them. Per germline, CDR1 MDHEN and CDR2 SYDVKM. The source was peripheral blood, collected in a trial of Ad26.COV2.S vaccine versus placebo. The source is a person aged 18-60 years who received the Ad26.COV2.S COVID-19 vaccine or a placebo. The chain recombines TRBV28 with TRBJ1-2; D is perhaps TRBD1 (6 bases). The CDR3 protein is CASSRGGRIFYGYTF. The CDR3 nucleotides read TGTGCCAGCAGTCGAGGGGGGCGAATATTCTATGGCTACACCTTC.